The rows below give T cell receptor beta chains drawn from one sample of a study of early T cells in non-severe SARS-CoV-2 infection. MiXCR, run by TCRdb on the 5' RACE reads, gives a single entry per CDR3 protein. The data hold roughly 50,000 distinct CDR3 sequences, with 7% to 9% observed a single time. The source material was whole blood. Receptors were obtained from an adult who was a healthcare worker with PCR-confirmed SARS-CoV-2 infection or an uninfected control (not recorded which). Both conserved end residues are trimmed from each CDR3. Each record gives: CDR3 protein, J gene, V gene.

CDR3aa: ASSYGAGANVLT
j_gene: TRBJ2-6
v_gene: TRBV27

CDR3aa: ASSKPGTDTGELF
j_gene: TRBJ2-2
v_gene: TRBV12-3/TRBV12-4

CDR3aa: ASGPGLVDEQF
j_gene: TRBJ2-1
v_gene: TRBV6-4

CDR3aa: ASRGLAANTGELF
j_gene: TRBJ2-2
v_gene: TRBV7-2

CDR3aa: TTSANRLGRETQY
j_gene: TRBJ2-5
v_gene: TRBV24-1

CDR3aa: AISELGGANYEQY
j_gene: TRBJ2-7
v_gene: TRBV10-3

CDR3aa: ASSLAPGRETQY
j_gene: TRBJ2-5
v_gene: TRBV5-1

CDR3aa: ASSPRTSGTLYEQF
j_gene: TRBJ2-1
v_gene: TRBV7-9

CDR3aa: SAPTRGSKNIQY
j_gene: TRBJ2-4
v_gene: TRBV20-1

CDR3aa: ASSWIAGGNNEQF
j_gene: TRBJ2-1
v_gene: TRBV5-1

CDR3aa: ASSFVTANYGYT
j_gene: TRBJ1-2
v_gene: TRBV5-1

CDR3aa: SVPQGNTEAF
j_gene: TRBJ1-1
v_gene: TRBV29-1

CDR3aa: SASGPLDSVLVAQH
j_gene: TRBJ1-5
v_gene: TRBV20-1

CDR3aa: ASSYSSGSYGYT
j_gene: TRBJ1-2
v_gene: TRBV6-5

CDR3aa: ASSVLSKPEAF
j_gene: TRBJ1-1
v_gene: TRBV9

CDR3aa: ASSYPDESNYEQY
j_gene: TRBJ2-7
v_gene: TRBV6-6

CDR3aa: ASTPGTGNTGELF
j_gene: TRBJ2-2
v_gene: TRBV19

CDR3aa: ASSPRLAGNEQF
j_gene: TRBJ2-1
v_gene: TRBV27